This note documents a single T cell receptor (beta chain) sequence. What it binds is not known. Selected positively for CCR7 and CD45RO-negative, naive CD8 cells excluded terminally differentiated effector memory CD45RA+ cells. The record originates from a study of shared clonotypes between healthy human individuals. Across the study: CD4 naive and memory got three plates each, CD8 naive two, CD8 memory one.

The study, taken as a whole, reports: Inspection by rarefaction showed sorted-subset sequencing to be incomplete despite large depth. Memory subsets had estimated richness that was generally smaller than that of naive subsets.

Generated by immunoSEQ multiplex PCR, the TCRdb table keeps only in-frame clones and is missing some. The table records over 800,000 clones, 85% to 95% of them present only once. This receptor was identified in a man between 25 and 39 years old in good health. Sequencing used naive CD8+ T cells sorted from blood.

The CDR3 DNA is TGTGCCAGCAGTTTTCCGATGAACACTGAAGCTTTCTTT. Translating gives CASSFPMNTEAFF. This chain uses TRBV28 with TRBJ1-1; D not certain. This CDR3 has 13 residues. Trimming took off 3 bases at V and 0 bases at J, with 5 bases between the two ends. Germline CDR1 is MDHEN and CDR2 is SYDVKM.